This TCR delta chain was observed in a study of Vδ1+ human thymocytes. Turning to this clone: Its specificity is not known.

Alphabeta T cells were depleted, then CD3+ Vdelta1+ Vdelta2- thymocytes were FACS-sorted. Extracted RNA was reverse transcribed into cDNA. Multiplex PCR used pooled V-gene forward primers and a constant-region reverse primer to amplify CDR3s. TCRdb re-analyzed the multiplex PCR reads via CATT. The sample carries about 25,000 delta-chain clones, 7.4% recorded once. V lost 6 bases to trimming and J lost 0 bases; unmatched junction nucleotides: 16. The CDR3 has 19 residues. The germline V gene encodes CDR1 TSWWSYY and CDR2 QGS. Broader study findings: Thymic TRG and TRD repertoires appeared highly polyclonal. Many TRG clonotypes were shared between donors; TRD repertoires were essentially private. The authors advised highly purified populations and single-cell validation.

The specimen was Vdelta1+ gamma-delta thymocytes from the thymus. This sample's subset: FACS-sorted CD3+ TCRalphabeta- TCRVdelta1+ TCRVdelta2- thymocytes. The chain couples TRDV1 to TRDJ1; 10 nucleotides align to TRDD3. The origin of this receptor is a girl less than two years old who had congenital heart surgery. The CDR3 reads CALGLVSYWGMPYTDKLIF. Written as DNA, the CDR3 is TGTGCTCTTGGCCTCGTATCGTACTGGGGGATGCCGTACACCGATAAACTCATCTTT.